These T cell receptor beta chains were read from a single sample in a study of shared clonotypes between healthy human individuals. Only in-frame clones appear in the TCRdb table, and some are missing; sequencing was by immunoSEQ multiplex PCR. The top ten hold about 0.38% of the sample, which has some 2,500,000 clones, approximately 93% seen once. Sequences were obtained from naive CD4+ T cells from PBMCs. All receptors come from a young man in good health. Some clones in this sample may be carry-over from other donors' samples. Both conserved end residues are part of each CDR3. A D gene is named only where the DNA matches it firmly. The size of a clone is reported for some rows only, either as once, few or many, or as a class for expanded clones.

J gene	clone size	D gene	V gene	CDR3 DNA	CDR3 protein
TRBJ2-1	-	-	TRBV15	TGTGCCACCAGCAGAGTATTGGGAGGGGGTTATTGGGATGAGCAGTTCTTC	CATSRVLGGGYWDEQFF
TRBJ1-2	few	-	TRBV7-9	TGTGCCAGCAGCGCCCCTTCACCGGAGGGCTATGGCTACACCTTC	CASSAPSPEGYGYTF
TRBJ1-2	-	TRBD1	TRBV29-1	TGCAGCGTTGAAGGTCAGGGGGATGGCTACACCTTC	CSVEGQGDGYTF
TRBJ1-1	-	-	TRBV7-6	TGTGCCAGCAGCCTTGGGCCCTTCACCGAAGCTTTCTTT	CASSLGPFTEAFF
TRBJ2-2	-	TRBD2	TRBV9	TGTGCCAGCAGCGTAAATAGCGGGAGAACGAACGGGGAGCTGTTTTTT	CASSVNSGRTNGELFF
TRBJ1-5	-	TRBD1	TRBV5-6	TGTGCCAGCAGCTTGCTAGGGGACAGAAATCAGCCCCAGCATTTT	CASSLLGDRNQPQHF
TRBJ1-2	-	TRBD1	TRBV6-1	TGTGCCAGCAGTGCCCGGGACAGGGGAGTTAGTGGCTACACCTTC	CASSARDRGVSGYTF
TRBJ1-5	few	-	TRBV7-7	TGTGCCAGCAGCACCTCCCCTAATCAGCCCCAGCATTTT	CASSTSPNQPQHF
TRBJ2-7	-	-	TRBV5-1	TGCGCCAGCAGCTTGGTGCCCGGCGTCTCCTACGAGCAGTACTTC	CASSLVPGVSYEQYF
TRBJ1-4	once	-	TRBV25-1	TGTGCCAGCAGTACCGACAGCCCTAATGAAAAACTGTTTTTT	CASSTDSPNEKLFF
TRBJ2-3	-	-	TRBV15	TGTGCCACCAGCAGACAGGGGAGGTCGACAGATACGCAGTATTTT	CATSRQGRSTDTQYF
TRBJ2-3	-	TRBD2	TRBV5-1	TGCGCCAGCAGGGCCTTAGCGGGAGGGCCGACAGATACGCAGTATTTT	CASRALAGGPTDTQYF
TRBJ2-7	-	-	TRBV11-2	TGTGCCAGCAGCTTAAGACGGGGGCTTGGCGAGCAGTACTTC	CASSLRRGLGEQYF
TRBJ1-4	-	-	TRBV7-3	TGTGCCAGCAGCTTACACCAATCCAGGAGGGCTAATGAAAAACTGTTTTTT	CASSLHQSRRANEKLFF
TRBJ2-6	-	TRBD1	TRBV13	TGTGCCAGCAGCTTAGGCCCCGGACAGGGGGTCCCTGGGGCCAACGTCCTGACTTTC	CASSLGPGQGVPGANVLTF